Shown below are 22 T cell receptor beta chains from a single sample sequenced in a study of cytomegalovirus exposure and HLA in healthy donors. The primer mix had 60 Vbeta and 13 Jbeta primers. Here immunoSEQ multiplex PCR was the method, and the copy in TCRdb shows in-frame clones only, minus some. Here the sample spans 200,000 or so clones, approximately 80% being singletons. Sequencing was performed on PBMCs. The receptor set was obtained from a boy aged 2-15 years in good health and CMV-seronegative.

CDR3 sequence (DNA): TGTGCCAGCAGCGTCATGGTGGGGAGGCGAGAGACCCAGTACTTC. Protein product: CASSVMVGRRETQYF. V usage is TRBV9 and J usage is TRBJ2-5; D possibly corresponds to TRBD2 (6 bases). The CDR3 has 15 residues. Germline CDR1 reads SGDLS; CDR2 reads YYNGEE. V was trimmed by 2 bases and J by 4 bases, leaving 15 bases between them.

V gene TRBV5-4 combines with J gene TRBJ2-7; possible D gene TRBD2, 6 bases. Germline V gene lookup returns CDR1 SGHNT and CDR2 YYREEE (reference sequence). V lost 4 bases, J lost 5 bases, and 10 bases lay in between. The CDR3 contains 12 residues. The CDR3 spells CASSVSGNEQYF. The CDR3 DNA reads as TGTGCCAGCAGCGTTAGCGGCAACGAGCAGTACTTC.

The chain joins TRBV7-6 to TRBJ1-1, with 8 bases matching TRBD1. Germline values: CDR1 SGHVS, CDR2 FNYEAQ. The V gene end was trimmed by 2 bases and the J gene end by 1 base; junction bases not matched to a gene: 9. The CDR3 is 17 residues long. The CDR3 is CASSLFRGQAGNTEAFF. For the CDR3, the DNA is TGTGCCAGCAGCTTATTCAGGGGGCAAGCTGGGAACACTGAAGCTTTCTTT.

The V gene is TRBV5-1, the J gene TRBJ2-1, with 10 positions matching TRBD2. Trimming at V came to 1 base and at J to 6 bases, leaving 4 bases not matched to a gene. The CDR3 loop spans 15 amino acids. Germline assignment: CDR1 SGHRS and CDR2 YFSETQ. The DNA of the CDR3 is TGCGCCAGCAGCTTGACGGTAGCGGGGGGCAATGAGCAGTTCTTC. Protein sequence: CASSLTVAGGNEQFF.

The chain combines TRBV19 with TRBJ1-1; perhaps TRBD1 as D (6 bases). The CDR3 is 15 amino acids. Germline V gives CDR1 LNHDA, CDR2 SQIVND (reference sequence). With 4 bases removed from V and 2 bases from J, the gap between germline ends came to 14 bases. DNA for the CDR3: TGTGCCAGTAGTACCCGGCCCGGGACAAACACTGAAGCTTTCTTT. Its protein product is CASSTRPGTNTEAFF.

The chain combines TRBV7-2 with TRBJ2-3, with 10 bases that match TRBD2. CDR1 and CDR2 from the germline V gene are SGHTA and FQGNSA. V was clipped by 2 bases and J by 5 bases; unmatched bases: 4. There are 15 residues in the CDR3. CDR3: CASSLLAGDRDTQYF. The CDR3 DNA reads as TGTGCCAGCAGCTTACTAGCGGGGGACAGAGATACGCAGTATTTT.

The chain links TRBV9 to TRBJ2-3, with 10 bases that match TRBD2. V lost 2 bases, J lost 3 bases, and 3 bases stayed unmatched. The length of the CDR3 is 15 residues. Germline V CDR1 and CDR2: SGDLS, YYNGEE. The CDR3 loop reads CASSVSGGATDTQYF. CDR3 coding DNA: TGTGCCAGCAGCGTGAGCGGGGGGGCAACAGATACGCAGTATTTT. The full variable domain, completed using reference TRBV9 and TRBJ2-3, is DSGVTQTPKHLITATGQRVTLRCSPRSGDLSVYWYQQSLDQGLQFLIQYYNGEERAKGNILERFSAQQFPDLHSELNLSSLELGDSALYFCASSVSGGATDTQYFGPGTRLTVL.

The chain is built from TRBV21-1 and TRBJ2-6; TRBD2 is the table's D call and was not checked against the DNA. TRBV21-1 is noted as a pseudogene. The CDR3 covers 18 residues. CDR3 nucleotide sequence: TGTGCCAGCAGCCCCACCACGGAGGTGAACTCTGGGGCCAACGTCCTGACTTTC. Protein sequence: CASSPTTEVNSGANVLTF.

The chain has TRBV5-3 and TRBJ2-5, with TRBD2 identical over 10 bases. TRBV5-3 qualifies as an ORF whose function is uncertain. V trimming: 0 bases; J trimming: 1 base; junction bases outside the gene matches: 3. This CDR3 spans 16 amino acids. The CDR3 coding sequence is TGTGCCAGAAGCTTGGAGGCTAGCGGGGGCCAAGAGACCCAGTACTTC. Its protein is CARSLEASGGQETQYF.

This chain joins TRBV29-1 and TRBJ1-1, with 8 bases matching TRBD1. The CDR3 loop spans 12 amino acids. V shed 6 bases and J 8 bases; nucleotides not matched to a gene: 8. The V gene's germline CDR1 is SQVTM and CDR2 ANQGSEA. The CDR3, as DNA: TGCAGCGTCTCACCCAGGGGGCTCGAAGCTTTCTTT. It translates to CSVSPRGLEAFF.

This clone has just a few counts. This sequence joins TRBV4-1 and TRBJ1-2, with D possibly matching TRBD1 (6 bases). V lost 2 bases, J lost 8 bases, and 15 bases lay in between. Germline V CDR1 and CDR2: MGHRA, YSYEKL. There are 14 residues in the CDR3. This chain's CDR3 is CASSQPGQGLGYTF. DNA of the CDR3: TGCGCCAGCAGCCAACCAGGGCAGGGGTTAGGCTACACCTTC.

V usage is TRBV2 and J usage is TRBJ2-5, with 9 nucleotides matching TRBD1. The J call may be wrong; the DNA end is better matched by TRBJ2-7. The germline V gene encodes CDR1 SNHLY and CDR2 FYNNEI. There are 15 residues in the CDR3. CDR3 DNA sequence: TGTGCCAGCACCAAGGACAGGGGTATTTTCTACGAGCAGTACTTC. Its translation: CASTKDRGIFYEQYF.

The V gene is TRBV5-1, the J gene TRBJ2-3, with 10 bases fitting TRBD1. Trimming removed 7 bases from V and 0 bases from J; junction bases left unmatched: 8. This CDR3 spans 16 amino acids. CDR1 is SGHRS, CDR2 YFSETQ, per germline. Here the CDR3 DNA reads TGCGCCAGCTCCTCAGGGGACAGGGGAAGCACAGATACGCAGTATTTT. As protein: CASSSGDRGSTDTQYF.

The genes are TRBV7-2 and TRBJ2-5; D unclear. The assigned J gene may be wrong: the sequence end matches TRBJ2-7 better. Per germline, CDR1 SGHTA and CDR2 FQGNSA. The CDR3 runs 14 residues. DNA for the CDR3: TGTGCCAGCAGCCCATCGTGGGGCTCCTACGAGCAGTACTTC. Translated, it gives CASSPSWGSYEQYF.

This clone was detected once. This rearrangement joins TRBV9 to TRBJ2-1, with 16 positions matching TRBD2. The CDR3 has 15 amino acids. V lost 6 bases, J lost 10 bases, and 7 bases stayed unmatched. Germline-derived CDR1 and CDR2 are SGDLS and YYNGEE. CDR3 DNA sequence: TGTGCCAGCAAAGCCGGGACTAGCGGGGGGGGCGAGCAGTTCTTC. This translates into CASKAGTSGGGEQFF.

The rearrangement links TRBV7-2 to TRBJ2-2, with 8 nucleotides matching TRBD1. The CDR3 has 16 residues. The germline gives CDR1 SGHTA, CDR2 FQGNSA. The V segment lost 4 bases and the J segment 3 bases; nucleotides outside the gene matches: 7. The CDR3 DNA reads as TGTGCCAGCAGCTCGCAGATACAGGGGGACACCGGGGAGCTGTTTTTT. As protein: CASSSQIQGDTGELFF.

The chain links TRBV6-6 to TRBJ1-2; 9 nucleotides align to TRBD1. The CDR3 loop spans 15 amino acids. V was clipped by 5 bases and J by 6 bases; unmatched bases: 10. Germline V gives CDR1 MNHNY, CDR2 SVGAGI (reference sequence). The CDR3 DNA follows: TGTGCCAGCAGTCCAGCCTGGACAGGGGATAATGGCTACACCTTC. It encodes CASSPAWTGDNGYTF.

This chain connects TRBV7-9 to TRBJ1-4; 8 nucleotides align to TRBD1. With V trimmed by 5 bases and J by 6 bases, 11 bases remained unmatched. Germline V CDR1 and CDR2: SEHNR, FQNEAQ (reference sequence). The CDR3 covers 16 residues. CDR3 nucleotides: TGTGCCAGCAGCACCCGAACGACAGGGGAGTATGAAAAACTGTTTTTT. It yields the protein CASSTRTTGEYEKLFF.

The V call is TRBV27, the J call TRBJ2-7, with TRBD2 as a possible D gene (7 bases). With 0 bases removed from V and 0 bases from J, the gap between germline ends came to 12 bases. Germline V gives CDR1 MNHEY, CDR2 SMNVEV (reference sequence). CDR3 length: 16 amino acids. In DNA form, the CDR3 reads TGTGCCAGCAGTTTATCGGGGGGGCCCAACTCCTACGAGCAGTACTTC. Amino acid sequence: CASSLSGGPNSYEQYF.

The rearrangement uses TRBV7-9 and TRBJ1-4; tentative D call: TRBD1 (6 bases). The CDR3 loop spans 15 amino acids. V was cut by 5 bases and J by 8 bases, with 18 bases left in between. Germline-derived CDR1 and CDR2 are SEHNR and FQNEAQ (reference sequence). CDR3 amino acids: CASSPALGAGEKLFF. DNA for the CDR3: TGTGCCAGCAGCCCGGCTCTGGGGGCAGGGGAAAAACTGTTTTTT.

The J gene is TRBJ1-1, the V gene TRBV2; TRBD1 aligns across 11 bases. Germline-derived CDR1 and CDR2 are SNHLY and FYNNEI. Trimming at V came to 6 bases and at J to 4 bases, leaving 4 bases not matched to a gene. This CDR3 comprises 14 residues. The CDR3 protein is CASRDRGRTTEAFF. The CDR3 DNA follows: TGTGCCAGCAGGGACAGGGGGCGTACCACTGAAGCTTTCTTT. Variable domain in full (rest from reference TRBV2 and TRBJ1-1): EPEVTQTPSHQVTQMGQEVILRCVPISNHLYFYWYRQILGQKVEFLVSFYNNEISEKSEIFDDQFSVERPDGSNFTLKIRSTKLEDSAMYFCASRDRGRTTEAFFGQGTRLTVV.

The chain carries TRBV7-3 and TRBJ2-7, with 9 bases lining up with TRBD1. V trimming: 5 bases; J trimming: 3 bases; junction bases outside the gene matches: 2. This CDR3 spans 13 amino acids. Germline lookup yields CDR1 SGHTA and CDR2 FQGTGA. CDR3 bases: TGTGCCAGCAGCAGGGGACAGGGCTACGAGCAGTACTTC. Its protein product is CASSRGQGYEQYF.